The present T cell receptor (beta chain) was sequenced within a study of tissue T cells after allogeneic stem cell transplantation. As regards this clone: This likely came from a read error, as a far larger clone is one base away. The listed genes are named as in mouse. Read coverage stops 1 residue before the CDR3 terminus; the germline J gene supplies the remainder.

As to time point: mouse harvest day 14 after allogeneic transplant. The graft held 10^6 splenic CD5+ T cells and 10^7 T-cell-depleted bone marrow cells. Profiled with immunoSEQ multiplex PCR; TCRdb holds only in-frame clones, not every one. The sample has 4,600 or so clones, roughly 50% seen once. This CDR3 region has 12 residues. Germline values: CDR1 NSQYPW, CDR2 LRSPGD (reference sequence). Trimming pared 3 bases from V and 4 bases from J, leaving 7 bases between. Sequencing used lymph node tissue. This clonotype was obtained from a female BALB/c mouse given C57BL/6 T cells with graft-versus-host disease after an allogeneic hematopoietic cell transplant. The rearrangement uses TRBV1 and TRBJ2-7; unclear D gene. CDR3 sequence: CTCSARQYEQYF. CDR3 bases read: TGCACCTGCAGTGCGCGACAATATGAACAGTAC.